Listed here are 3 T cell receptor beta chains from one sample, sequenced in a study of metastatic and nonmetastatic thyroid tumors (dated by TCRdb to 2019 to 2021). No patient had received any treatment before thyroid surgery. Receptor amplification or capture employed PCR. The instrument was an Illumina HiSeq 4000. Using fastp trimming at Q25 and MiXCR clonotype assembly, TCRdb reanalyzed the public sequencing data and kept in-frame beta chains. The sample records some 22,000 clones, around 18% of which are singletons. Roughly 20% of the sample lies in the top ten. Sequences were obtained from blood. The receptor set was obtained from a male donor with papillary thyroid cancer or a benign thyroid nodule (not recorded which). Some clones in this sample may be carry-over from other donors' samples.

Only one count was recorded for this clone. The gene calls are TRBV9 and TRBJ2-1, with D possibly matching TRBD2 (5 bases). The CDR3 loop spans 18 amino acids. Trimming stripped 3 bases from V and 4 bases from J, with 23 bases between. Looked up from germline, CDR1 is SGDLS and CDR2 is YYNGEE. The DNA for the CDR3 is TGTGCCAGCAGCGGAACCACCTCGCGAGAGAGGGCATACAATGAGCAGTTCTTC. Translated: CASSGTTSRERAYNEQFF.

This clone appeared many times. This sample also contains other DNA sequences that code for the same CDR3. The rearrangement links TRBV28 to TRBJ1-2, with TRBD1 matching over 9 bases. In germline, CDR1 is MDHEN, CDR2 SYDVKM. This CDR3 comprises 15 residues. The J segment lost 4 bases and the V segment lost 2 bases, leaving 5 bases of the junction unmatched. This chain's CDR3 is CASSLDRGYTYGYTF. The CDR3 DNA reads TGTGCCAGCAGTTTAGACAGGGGGTATACCTATGGCTACACCTTC.

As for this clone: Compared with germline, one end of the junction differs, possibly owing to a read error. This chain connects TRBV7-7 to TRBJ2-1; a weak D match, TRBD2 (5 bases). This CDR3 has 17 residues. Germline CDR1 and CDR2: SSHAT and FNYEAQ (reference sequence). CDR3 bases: TGTGCTAGCAGCTTATTCCCCCGTGGAGGCACCTACAATGAGCAGTTCTTC. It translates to CASSLFPRGGTYNEQFF.